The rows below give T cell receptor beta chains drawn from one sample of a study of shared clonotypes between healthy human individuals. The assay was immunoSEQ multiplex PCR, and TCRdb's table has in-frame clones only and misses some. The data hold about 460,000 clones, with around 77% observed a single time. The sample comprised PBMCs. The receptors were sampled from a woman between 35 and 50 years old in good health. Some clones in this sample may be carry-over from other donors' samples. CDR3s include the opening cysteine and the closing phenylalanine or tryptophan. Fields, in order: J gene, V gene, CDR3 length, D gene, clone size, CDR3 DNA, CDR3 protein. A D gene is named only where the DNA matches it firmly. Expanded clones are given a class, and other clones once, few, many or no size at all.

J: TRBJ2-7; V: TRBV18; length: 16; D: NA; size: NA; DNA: TGTGCCAGCTCACCGGGAGCCCGAGAGACCTCCTACGAGCAGTACTTC; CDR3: CASSPGARETSYEQYF
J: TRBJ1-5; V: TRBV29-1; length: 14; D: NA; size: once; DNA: TGCAGCGTTGATAAACAGGGTGGGTATCAGCCCCAGCATTTT; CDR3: CSVDKQGGYQPQHF
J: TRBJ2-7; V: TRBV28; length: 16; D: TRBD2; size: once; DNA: TGTGCCAGCAGTCCCGGACTAGCGGTGGAAACCTACGAGCAGTACTTC; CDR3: CASSPGLAVETYEQYF
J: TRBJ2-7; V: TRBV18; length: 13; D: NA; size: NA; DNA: TGTGCCAGCTCACCACCGGGAGGCTACGAGCAGTACTTC; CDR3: CASSPPGGYEQYF
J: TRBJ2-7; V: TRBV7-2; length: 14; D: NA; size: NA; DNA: TGTGCCAGCAGCTTATCCAGATCCACCTACGAGCAGTACTTC; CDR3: CASSLSRSTYEQYF
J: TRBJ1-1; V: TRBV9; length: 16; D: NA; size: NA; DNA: TGTGCCAGCAGCAGAGTGGGGGAGACCTTATTCATTGAAGCTTTCTTT; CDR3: CASSRVGETLFIEAFF
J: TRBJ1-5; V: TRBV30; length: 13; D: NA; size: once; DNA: TGTGCCTGGGGTGACAGGAGCAATCAGCCCCAGCATTTT; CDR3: CAWGDRSNQPQHF
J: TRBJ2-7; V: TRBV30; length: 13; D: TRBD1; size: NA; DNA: TGTGCCTGGAGTTTGGACAGGGGACACGAGCAGTACTTC; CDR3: CAWSLDRGHEQYF
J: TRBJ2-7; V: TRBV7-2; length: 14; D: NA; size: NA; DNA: TGTGCCAGCAGCTTATTGACAGGACCTTACGAGCAGTACTTC; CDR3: CASSLLTGPYEQYF
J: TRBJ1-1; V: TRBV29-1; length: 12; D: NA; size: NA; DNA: TGCAGCGCCGGACGAGGGGACACTGAAGCTTTCTTT; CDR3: CSAGRGDTEAFF
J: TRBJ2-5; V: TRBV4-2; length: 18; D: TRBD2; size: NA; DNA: TGTGCCAGCAGCCGAGGGCGGGAGGGCCGGGTCGGCCAAGAGACCCAGTACTTC; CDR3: CASSRGREGRVGQETQYF
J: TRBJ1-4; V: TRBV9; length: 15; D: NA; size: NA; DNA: TGTGCCAGCAGCCCCGGGGGTGGGACTAATGAAAAACTGTTTTTT; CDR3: CASSPGGGTNEKLFF
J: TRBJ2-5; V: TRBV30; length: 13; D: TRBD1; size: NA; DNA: TGTGCCTGGAGGGGACAGGTCGGTGAGACCCAGTACTTC; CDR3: CAWRGQVGETQYF
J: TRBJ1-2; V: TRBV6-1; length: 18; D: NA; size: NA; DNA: TGTGCCAGCAGTGAAGTTTCAGGAACTATCCGACATTTAAGGGGCTACACCTTC; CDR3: CASSEVSGTIRHLRGYTF
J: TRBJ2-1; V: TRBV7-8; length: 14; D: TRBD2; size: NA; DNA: TGTGCCAGCAGCCGAGCTAGCGGGAGTTATGAGCAGTTCTTC; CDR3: CASSRASGSYEQFF
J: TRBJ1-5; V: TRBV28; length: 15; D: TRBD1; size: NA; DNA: TGTGCCAGCAGTCCCGCCCAGGGGGGATATCAGCCCCAGCATTTT; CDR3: CASSPAQGGYQPQHF
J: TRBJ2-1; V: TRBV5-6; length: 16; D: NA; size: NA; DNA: TGTGCCAGCAGCTTCACCGCCCTAGGGAGAGGCAATGAGCAGTTCTTC; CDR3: CASSFTALGRGNEQFF
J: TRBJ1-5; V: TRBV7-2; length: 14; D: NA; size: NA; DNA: TGTGCCAGCAGCTTAAGCGTAGGCAATCAGCCCCAGCATTTT; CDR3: CASSLSVGNQPQHF
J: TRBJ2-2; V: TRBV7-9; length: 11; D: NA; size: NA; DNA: TGTGCCAGCAGGAACACCGGGGAGCTGTTTTTT; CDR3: CASRNTGELFF
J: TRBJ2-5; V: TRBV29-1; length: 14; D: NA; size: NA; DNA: TGCAGCGTTAGGTCCGGGGGCGCTCCCGAGACCCAGTACTTC; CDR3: CSVRSGGAPETQYF